Sequencing of this TCR beta chain was carried out in a study of T-cell memory formation after mild COVID-19. TCRdb re-called the 5' RACE reads through MiXCR, storing one row per CDR3 protein. The sample includes some 100,000 distinct CDR3 sequences, approximately 12% of them seen just once. This clonotype came up a few times. Its target is not known. Regarding the study as a whole: Among contracting clones, CD4+ were mainly CM/EM and CD8+ enriched in EMRA. Day 15 to 85 contracting clones showed balanced CD4/CD8; day 15 to 37 expanders favored CD4+.

The CDR3 length is 16 residues. V lost 5 bases and J 4 bases, leaving 20 bases between the germline ends. The V gene's germline CDR1 is MNHEY and CDR2 SVGAGI. Sequencing was carried out using PBMCs or a T cell subset sorted from them (not recorded which). The V gene is TRBV6-5, the J gene TRBJ2-5; D is possibly TRBD1 (5 bases). This TCR was recovered from a man between 18 and 35 years old who had mild COVID-19 (a few samples of this study predate the infection). Cell type and time point are not known. The chain's CDR3 is CASSDLQTELRETQYF. DNA of the CDR3: TGTGCCAGCAGTGACCTCCAGACAGAATTGAGAGAGACCCAGTACTTC.